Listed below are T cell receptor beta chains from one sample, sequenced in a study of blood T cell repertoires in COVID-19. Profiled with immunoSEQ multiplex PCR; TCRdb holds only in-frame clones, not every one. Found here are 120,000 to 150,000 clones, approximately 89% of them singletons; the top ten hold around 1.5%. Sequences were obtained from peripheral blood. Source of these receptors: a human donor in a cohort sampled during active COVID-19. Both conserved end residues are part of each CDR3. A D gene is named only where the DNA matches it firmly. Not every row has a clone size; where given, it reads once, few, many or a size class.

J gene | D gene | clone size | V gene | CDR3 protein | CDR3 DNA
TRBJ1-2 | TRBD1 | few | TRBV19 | CASSINMDRVNYGYTF | TGTGCCAGTAGTATCAACATGGACAGGGTTAACTATGGCTACACCTTC
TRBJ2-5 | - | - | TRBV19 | CASSITGTLQETQYF | TGTGCCAGTAGTATAACCGGGACTCTGCAAGAGACCCAGTACTTC
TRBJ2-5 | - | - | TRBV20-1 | CSASATVQETQYF | TGCAGTGCTAGTGCGACTGTCCAAGAGACCCAGTACTTC
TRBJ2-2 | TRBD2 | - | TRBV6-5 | CASSYSTSGEAGELFF | TGTGCCAGCAGTTACTCGACTAGCGGGGAGGCCGGGGAGCTGTTTTTT
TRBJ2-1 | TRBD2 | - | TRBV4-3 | CASSHGLAGGYGQFF | TGCGCCAGCAGCCACGGACTAGCGGGGGGGTATGGGCAGTTCTTC
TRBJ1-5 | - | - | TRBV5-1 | CASSEAGVEQPQHF | TGCGCCAGCAGCGAAGCAGGGGTGGAGCAGCCCCAGCATTTT
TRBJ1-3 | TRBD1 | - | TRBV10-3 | CAIDRDGTGNTIYF | TGTGCCATCGACAGGGACGGAACTGGAAACACCATATATTTT
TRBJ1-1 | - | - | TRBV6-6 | CASSYPGQNTEAFF | TGTGCCAGCAGTTACCCGGGACAGAACACTGAAGCTTTCTTT
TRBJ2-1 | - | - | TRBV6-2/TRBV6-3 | CASSYSRGYNNEQFF | TGTGCCAGCAGTTACTCGAGGGGGTACAACAATGAGCAGTTCTTC
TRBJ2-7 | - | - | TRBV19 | CASSIDLETTVQYF | TGTGCCAGTAGTATAGATCTGGAGACGACCGTGCAGTACTTC
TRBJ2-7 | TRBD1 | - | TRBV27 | CASSSGTGYNEQYF | TGTGCCAGCAGTTCAGGGACAGGGTACAACGAGCAGTACTTC
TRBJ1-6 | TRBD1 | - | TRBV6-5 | CASSYSGQYNSPLHF | TGTGCCAGCAGTTACTCGGGACAGTATAATTCACCCCTCCACTTT
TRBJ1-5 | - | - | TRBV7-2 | CASSPRLQPQPQHF | TGTGCCAGCAGCCCACGACTGCAGCCCCAGCCCCAGCATTTT
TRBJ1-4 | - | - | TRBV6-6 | CASRLTREKLFF | TGTGCCAGCAGATTGACTCGTGAAAAACTGTTTTTT
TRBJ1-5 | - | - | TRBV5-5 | CASSRPGSGQPQHF | TGTGCCAGCAGCCGTCCGGGGTCCGGTCAGCCCCAGCATTTT
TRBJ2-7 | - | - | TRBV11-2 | CASSPGPGGYEQYF | TGTGCCAGCAGCCCCGGGCCCGGAGGGTACGAGCAGTACTTC
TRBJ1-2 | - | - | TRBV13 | CASSLAQGYGYTF | TGTGCCAGCAGCTTAGCACAGGGTTATGGCTACACCTTC
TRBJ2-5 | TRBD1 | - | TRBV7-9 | CASSLGQGARGETQYF | TGTGCCAGCAGCTTAGGACAGGGGGCTAGAGGAGAGACCCAGTACTTC
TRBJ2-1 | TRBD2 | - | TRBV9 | CASSVSSGGAGNEQFF | TGTGCCAGCAGCGTCAGTAGCGGGGGGGCGGGCAATGAGCAGTTCTTC
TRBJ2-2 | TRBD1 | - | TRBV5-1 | CASSFTGESTGELFF | TGCGCCAGCAGCTTCACAGGGGAGAGCACCGGGGAGCTGTTTTTT
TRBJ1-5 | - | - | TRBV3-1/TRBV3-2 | CASSHGRAPQPQHF | TGTGCCAGCAGCCACGGCAGGGCCCCTCAGCCCCAGCATTTT
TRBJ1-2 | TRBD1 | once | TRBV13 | CASSSPGQGPPNYGYTF | TGTGCCAGCAGCTCACCGGGACAGGGGCCTCCTAACTATGGCTACACCTTC